This T cell receptor beta chain is drawn from a study of OX40 agonist ivuxolimab in advanced cancers. On the study more broadly: At doses from 0.01 to 10 mg/kg, patients were given intravenous ivuxolimab every 2 weeks. Patients achieving partial responses numbered three: one hepatocellular carcinoma case and two cutaneous melanoma cases.

In this sample, this clone turned up a few times. V was clipped by 5 bases and J by 6 bases; unmatched bases: 5. CDR3 length equals 14 residues. CDR1 SGHTA and CDR2 FQGNSA come from the germline V gene. The method was immunoSEQ multiplex PCR; TCRdb's version includes in-frame clones alone and lacks a portion of them. The table has 77,000 or so clones, roughly nine tenths seen once; the top ten hold around 0.39%. The chain has TRBV7-2 and TRBJ1-4; 8 bases are a match to TRBD1. The TCR sequence derives from an adult with an advanced solid tumor such as melanoma, head and neck, liver or kidney cancer. This specimen consisted of CD4+ or CD8+ T cells sorted from blood, obtained in a trial of the OX40 agonist ivuxolimab. This chain's CDR3 is CASSPGTGYEKLFF. DNA of the CDR3: TGTGCCAGCAGCCCCGGGACAGGCTATGAAAAACTGTTTTTT.